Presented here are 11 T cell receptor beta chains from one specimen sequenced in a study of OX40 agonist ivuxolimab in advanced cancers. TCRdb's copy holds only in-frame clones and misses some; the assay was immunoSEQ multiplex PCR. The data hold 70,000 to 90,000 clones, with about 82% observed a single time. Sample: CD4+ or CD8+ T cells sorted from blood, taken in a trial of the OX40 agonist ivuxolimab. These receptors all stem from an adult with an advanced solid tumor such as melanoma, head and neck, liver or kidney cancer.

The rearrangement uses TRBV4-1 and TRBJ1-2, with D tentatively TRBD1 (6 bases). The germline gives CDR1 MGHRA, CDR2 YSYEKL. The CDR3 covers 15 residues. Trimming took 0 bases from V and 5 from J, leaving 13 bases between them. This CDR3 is CASSQDRTVFYGYTF. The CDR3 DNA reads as TGCGCCAGCAGCCAAGATCGGACAGTTTTTTATGGCTACACCTTC.

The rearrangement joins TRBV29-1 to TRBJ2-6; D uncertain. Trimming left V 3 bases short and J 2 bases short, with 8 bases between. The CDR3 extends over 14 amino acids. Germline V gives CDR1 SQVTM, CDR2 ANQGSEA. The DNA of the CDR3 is TGCAGCGTTGATAAGATTACTGGGGCCAACGTCCTGACTTTC. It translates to CSVDKITGANVLTF.

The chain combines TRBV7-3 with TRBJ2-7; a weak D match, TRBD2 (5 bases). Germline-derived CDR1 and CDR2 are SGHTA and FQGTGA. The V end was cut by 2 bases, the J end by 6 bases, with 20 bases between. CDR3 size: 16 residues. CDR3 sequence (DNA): TGTGCCAGCAGCTTATCACTCCGGGGTACGTCTACCGAGCAGTACTTC. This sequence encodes CASSLSLRGTSTEQYF.

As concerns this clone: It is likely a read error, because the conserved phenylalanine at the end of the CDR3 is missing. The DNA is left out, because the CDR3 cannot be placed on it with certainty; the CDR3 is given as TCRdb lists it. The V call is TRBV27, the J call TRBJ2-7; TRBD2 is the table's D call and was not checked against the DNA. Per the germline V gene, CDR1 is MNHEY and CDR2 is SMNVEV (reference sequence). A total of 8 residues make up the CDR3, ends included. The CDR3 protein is CASSPFAS.

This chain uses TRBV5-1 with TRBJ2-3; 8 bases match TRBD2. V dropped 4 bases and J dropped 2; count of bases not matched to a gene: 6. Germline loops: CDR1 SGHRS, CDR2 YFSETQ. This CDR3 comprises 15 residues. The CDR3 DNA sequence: TGCGCCAGCAGCCCGGGGGGGGACACCACAGATACGCAGTATTTT. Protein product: CASSPGGDTTDTQYF.

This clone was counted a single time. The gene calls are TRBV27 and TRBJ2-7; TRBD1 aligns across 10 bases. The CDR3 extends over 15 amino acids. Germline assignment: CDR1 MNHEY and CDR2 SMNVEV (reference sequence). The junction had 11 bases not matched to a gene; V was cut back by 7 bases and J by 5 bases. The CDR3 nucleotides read TGTGCCAGCATTCGGGTCGGGACAGGGGTCCACGAGCAGTACTTC. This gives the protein CASIRVGTGVHEQYF.

For the CDR3, the DNA is TGTGCCACTACAGCGGGGGACGGGCAGTTCTTC. It specifies CATTAGDGQFF. The chain joins TRBV10-3 to TRBJ2-1, with 8 bases lining up with TRBD2. J was trimmed by 12 bases and V by 10 bases; bases with no gene match: 8. This CDR3 is 11 amino acids long. From germline, CDR1 is ENHRY and CDR2 SYGVKD.

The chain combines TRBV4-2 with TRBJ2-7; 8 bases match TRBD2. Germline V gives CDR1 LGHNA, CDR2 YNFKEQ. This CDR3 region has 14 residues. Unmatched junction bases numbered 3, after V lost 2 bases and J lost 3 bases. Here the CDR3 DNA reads TGTGCCAGCAGCCAATCGGGACTAGGCTACGAGCAGTACTTC. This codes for CASSQSGLGYEQYF.

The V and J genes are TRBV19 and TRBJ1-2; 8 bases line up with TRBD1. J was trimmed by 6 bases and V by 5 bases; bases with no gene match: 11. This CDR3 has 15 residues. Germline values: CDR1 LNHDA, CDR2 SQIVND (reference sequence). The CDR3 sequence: CASSARDRRINGYTF. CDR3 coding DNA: TGTGCCAGTAGTGCCCGGGACAGGCGTATTAATGGCTACACCTTC. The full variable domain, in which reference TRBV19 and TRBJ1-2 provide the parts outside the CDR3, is DGGITQSPKYLFRKEGQNVTLSCEQNLNHDAMYWYRQDPGQGLRLIYYSQIVNDFQKGDIAEGYSVSREKKESFPLTVTSAQKNPTAFYLCASSARDRRINGYTFGSGTRLTVV.

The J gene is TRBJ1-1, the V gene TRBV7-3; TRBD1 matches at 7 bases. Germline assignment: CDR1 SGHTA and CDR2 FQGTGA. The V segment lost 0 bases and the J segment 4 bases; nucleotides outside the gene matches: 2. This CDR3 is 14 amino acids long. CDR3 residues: CASSLTRDSTEAFF. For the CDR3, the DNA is TGTGCCAGCAGCTTAACCCGGGACAGCACTGAAGCTTTCTTT.

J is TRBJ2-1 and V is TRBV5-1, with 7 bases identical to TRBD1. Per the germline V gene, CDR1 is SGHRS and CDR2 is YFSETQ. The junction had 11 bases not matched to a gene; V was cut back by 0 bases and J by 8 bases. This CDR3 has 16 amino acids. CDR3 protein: CASSLVGTDKGDEQFF. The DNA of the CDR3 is TGCGCCAGCAGCTTGGTCGGGACAGACAAGGGTGATGAGCAGTTCTTC.